What follows is one TCR beta chain and its context. Trimming cost V 1 base and J 4 bases, with 11 bases left between them. Germline-derived CDR1 and CDR2 are SEHNR and FQNEAQ (reference sequence). CDR3 length equals 15 residues. Study processing details: It was from reference gene primer amplification that nucleated cell counts were estimated. Using immunoSEQ multiplex PCR, the repertoire was profiled, and TCRdb retains in-frame clones only, with some absent. V and J calls plus clone size are reproduced from that table; the DNA served to infer D and trimming. The sample shows 95,000 to 100,000 clones, approximately 90% of them seen only once. This specimen belongs to a study of blood T cell repertoires in COVID-19. Overall study: Samples representing acute and convalescent COVID-19 were sourced from the United States, Italy and Spain. Sample material is recorded as cDNA or gDNA derived from T cells, B-cell-depleted T cells, or PBMCs.

The clonotype comes from a man aged 50-60 years with acute or convalescent COVID-19. The genes are TRBV7-9 and TRBJ1-3, with D unclear. Sequencing was done on a sample of peripheral blood. CDR3 protein: CASSLVVGGGNTIYF. In nucleotides, the CDR3 is TGTGCCAGCAGCTTAGTAGTGGGAGGAGGAAACACCATATATTTT.